Below, 28 T cell receptor beta chains from the same sample are listed, as sequenced in a study of spatial heterogeneity in lung cancer. No antigen is known for these receptors. The sample's time point: sample taken at primary tumor resection. Findings and limits, study-wide: The number of expanded tumor alpha and beta chains correlated with mutation number.

TCRdb re-derived calls from the 5' RACE reads in MiXCR, one entry per CDR3 protein. The sample contains 2,000 to 3,000 distinct CDR3 sequences, approximately 15% of which appear only once. The starting material was lung tumor tissue, obtained at surgery. The receptors were gathered from a male donor with early-stage non-small cell lung cancer.

In its sample, this clonotype is large. The chain recombines TRBV7-9 with TRBJ2-5, with 7 bases lining up with TRBD1. The CDR3 is made up of 12 amino acids. J was trimmed by 5 bases and V by 5 bases; bases with no gene match: 2. Looked up from germline, CDR1 is SEHNR and CDR2 is FQNEAQ (reference sequence). CDR3 coding DNA: TGTGCCAGCAGCCAACAGGGGGAGACCCAGTACTTC. This translates into CASSQQGETQYF.

This clonotype was detected a few times. The chain combines TRBV10-3 with TRBJ2-1, with 10 bases aligning to TRBD1. V lost 0 bases, J lost 5 bases, and 7 bases stayed unmatched. The germline gives CDR1 ENHRY, CDR2 SYGVKD. The CDR3 has 17 residues. The CDR3 coding sequence is TGTGCCATCAGTGAGTCCGGACAGGGGGTGGAAAACAATGAGCAGTTCTTC. As protein: CAISESGQGVENNEQFF.

In its sample, this clonotype ranks as medium-sized. This sequence joins TRBV6-6 and TRBJ2-1, with 9 nucleotides matching TRBD1. Trimming took 3 bases from V and 6 from J; bases not matched to a gene: 18. The CDR3 spans 19 residues. Looked up from germline, CDR1 is MNHNY and CDR2 is SVGAGI (reference sequence). CDR3 amino acids: CASSYFRRGQGRRSNEQFF. DNA for the CDR3: TGTGCCAGCAGTTATTTTCGCCGGGGACAGGGACGTCGAAGCAATGAGCAGTTCTTC.

The chain couples TRBV5-1 to TRBJ1-1; D call uncertain. CDR1 SGHRS and CDR2 YFSETQ come from the germline V gene. This CDR3 has 16 amino acids. Trimming shortened V by 4 bases and J by 0 bases, and 16 bases separated the two germline ends. In nucleotides, the CDR3 is TGCGCCAGCAGCCCCCAAGGAGGGAGCATGAACACTGAAGCTTTCTTT. This translates into CASSPQGGSMNTEAFF.

There are many counts of this clonotype. V is TRBV25-1 and J is TRBJ2-1; D gene ambiguous. V was clipped by 0 bases and J by 6 bases, with 18 bases between them. Germline V lookup: CDR1 MGHDK, CDR2 SYGVNS. CDR3 length: 17 residues. The CDR3 DNA reads as TGTGCCAGCAGTGAATATGGTATAGTCTTGGGTGTCAATGAGCAGTTCTTC. This translates into CASSEYGIVLGVNEQFF. The full variable domain, with the rest looked up from reference TRBV25-1 and TRBJ2-1, is EADIYQTPRYLVIGTGKKITLECSQTMGHDKMYWYQQDPGMELHLIHYSYGVNSTEKGDLSSESTVSRIRTEHFPLTLESARPSHTSQYLCASSEYGIVLGVNEQFFGPGTRLTVL.

This clonotype has only a few counts. The chain recombines TRBV10-3 with TRBJ1-5; possibly TRBD1 for D (5 bases). Germline V gene lookup returns CDR1 ENHRY and CDR2 SYGVKD. V was shortened by 4 bases and J by 4 bases, with 11 bases between the two germline ends. CDR3 length equals 14 residues. The chain's CDR3 is CAISAQGGNQPQHF. Here the CDR3 DNA reads TGTGCCATCAGTGCCCAGGGAGGGAATCAGCCCCAGCATTTT.

By sample share, this clonotype is large. The chain is built from TRBV6-5 and TRBJ2-7; possibly TRBD1 for D (5 bases). Trimming stripped 0 bases from V and 6 bases from J, with 9 bases between. CDR1 is MNHEY, CDR2 SVGAGI, per germline. This CDR3 contains 13 residues. This CDR3 reads CASSYSKGSEQYF. Written as DNA, the CDR3 is TGTGCCAGCAGTTACTCGAAGGGGTCCGAGCAGTACTTC.

For the CDR3, the DNA is TGTGCCAGCAGCGGAACAGGGTTTCAAGAGACCCAGTACTTC. As protein: CASSGTGFQETQYF. This chain connects TRBV5-4 to TRBJ2-5; TRBD1 is a possible D gene (6 bases). The CDR3 spans 14 residues. Germline V lookup: CDR1 SGHNT, CDR2 YYREEE (reference sequence). V was trimmed by 4 bases and J by 2 bases, leaving 12 bases between them.

This clonotype rates as medium-sized. The rearrangement links TRBV6-2 or TRBV6-3 to TRBJ2-5; 8 bases fit TRBD1. V gave up 7 bases and J gave up 6 bases; unmatched junction bases: 7. The length of the CDR3 is 13 residues. Germline values: CDR1 MNHEY, CDR2 SVGEGT. CDR3 region: CASTQDRGQTQYF. CDR3 in DNA: TGTGCCAGCACCCAAGACAGGGGTCAGACCCAGTACTTC.

In its sample, this clonotype ranks as medium-sized. This CDR3 reads CASSLVLAGGTSTGELFF. The CDR3 nucleotides are TGTGCCAGCAGCTTAGTACTAGCGGGGGGAACCTCCACCGGGGAGCTGTTTTTT. V and J are TRBV7-6 and TRBJ2-2; 12 positions agree with TRBD2. The CDR3 length is 18 residues. V was clipped by 1 base and J by 4 bases; unmatched bases: 7. CDR1 and CDR2 (germline): SGHVS, FNYEAQ.

This clonotype was found many times. The chain recombines TRBV29-1 with TRBJ2-1, with no clear D. The CDR3 sequence is 11 residues long. Trimming took 8 bases from V and 1 from J, leaving 6 bases between them. CDR1 is SQVTM and CDR2 is ANQGSEA in the germline V gene. CDR3 protein: CSTESYNEQFF. CDR3 nucleotides: TGCAGCACCGAGTCCTACAATGAGCAGTTCTTC.

The rearrangement links TRBV20-1 to TRBJ2-2; maybe TRBD2 (6 bases). V was clipped by 3 bases and J by 7 bases, with 18 bases between them. The CDR3 spans 15 residues. Germline V lookup: CDR1 DFQATT, CDR2 SNEGSKA (reference sequence). CDR3 sequence reads: CSASELSGVDGELFF. CDR3 DNA: TGCAGTGCTAGCGAATTGTCGGGGGTGGACGGGGAGCTGTTTTTT.

This clonotype is medium-sized. The V and J genes are TRBV7-2 and TRBJ2-1; the D is unclear. CDR3 length equals 14 residues. V lost 4 bases and J lost 5, with 12 bases in between. The germline CDR1 and CDR2 sequences are SGHTA and FQGNSA. In nucleotides, the CDR3 is TGTGCCAGCAGCTCTTATGAGGCCCACAATGAGCAGTTCTTC. It codes for CASSSYEAHNEQFF.

This clonotype was detected a few times. This chain connects TRBV12-3 or TRBV12-4 to TRBJ1-4; TRBD1 matches 8 bases. The CDR3 loop spans 15 amino acids. V was pared by 7 bases and J by 6 bases, with 10 bases of the junction left unmatched. The CDR3 loop reads CASMKVSGGHEKLFF. CDR3 DNA: TGTGCCAGCATGAAGGTTTCAGGGGGCCATGAAAAACTGTTTTTT.

Judged by abundance, this clonotype is medium-sized (0.01 to 0.1%). V usage is TRBV5-1 and J usage is TRBJ2-5; 11 nucleotides match TRBD2. The CDR3 consists of 15 residues. With V trimmed by 4 bases and J by 2 bases, 4 bases remained unmatched. The germline V gene encodes CDR1 SGHRS and CDR2 YFSETQ. For the CDR3, the DNA is TGCGCCAGCAGCACTAGCGGGGGTGGGCAAGAGACCCAGTACTTC. Protein product: CASSTSGGGQETQYF.

This clonotype qualifies as medium-sized. The V gene is TRBV20-1, the J gene TRBJ2-3, with TRBD1 matching over 8 bases. V lost 5 bases to trimming and J lost 2 bases; unmatched junction nucleotides: 6. This CDR3 region has 14 residues. CDR1 and CDR2 (germline): DFQATT, SNEGSKA (reference sequence). CDR3 residues: CSAQRQGITDTQYF. The CDR3, as DNA: TGCAGTGCTCAGAGACAGGGGATCACAGATACGCAGTATTTT.

In its sample, this clonotype ranks as medium-sized (0.01 to 0.1%). The gene calls are TRBV7-3 and TRBJ2-1; 7 bases match TRBD2. The length of the CDR3 is 15 residues. Germline CDR1 and CDR2: SGHTA and FQGTGA. V lost 4 bases to trimming and J lost 9 bases; unmatched junction nucleotides: 12. CDR3 DNA sequence: TGTGCCAGCAGCTCAACTTCAATATCGGGGGGTGAGCAGTTCTTC. It is translated as CASSSTSISGGEQFF.

This clonotype was picked up many times. This chain joins TRBV20-1 and TRBJ2-3; TRBD2 agrees at 12 bases. The CDR3 sequence is 15 residues long. The germline CDR1 and CDR2 sequences are DFQATT and SNEGSKA (reference sequence). V lost 1 base, J lost 5 bases, and 4 bases stayed unmatched. Here the CDR3 reads CSARALAGGKDTQYF. The CDR3 DNA follows: TGCAGTGCTAGAGCCCTAGCGGGGGGGAAAGATACGCAGTATTTT.

This clonotype was observed once. The chain employs TRBV6-5 and TRBJ2-2; unclear D gene. CDR1 and CDR2 from the germline V gene are MNHEY and SVGAGI. This CDR3 comprises 15 residues. V gave up 2 bases and J gave up 4 bases, with 11 bases separating them. CDR3 nucleotide sequence: TGTGCCAGCAGTTACCAGGCGGCGGTCACCGGGGAGCTGTTTTTT. Its protein is CASSYQAAVTGELFF.

This clonotype counts as medium-sized (0.01 to 0.1%). V is TRBV7-2 and J is TRBJ1-3; D ambiguous. The CDR3 totals 14 residues. Germline CDR1 and CDR2: SGHTA and FQGNSA. The V and J ends lost 3 bases and 0 bases respectively, with 6 bases between them. CDR3 region: CASSFSHSGNTIYF. CDR3 DNA sequence: TGTGCCAGCAGCTTTTCTCACTCTGGAAACACCATATATTTT.

This clonotype is judged hyperexpanded. J is TRBJ2-7 and V is TRBV9; 10 positions agree with TRBD1. The CDR3 totals 15 residues. Germline CDR1 SGDLS, CDR2 YYNGEE. After removal of 0 bases from V and 6 bases from J, the junction contained 6 bases not matched to a gene. In DNA form, the CDR3 reads TGTGCCAGCAGCGTAGGCCGAAGACAGGGGGCCGAGCAGTACTTC. Its translation: CASSVGRRQGAEQYF.

The chain joins TRBV7-2 to TRBJ2-1; 7 bases line up with TRBD2. Germline values: CDR1 SGHTA, CDR2 FQGNSA. The trim removed 2 bases at V and 5 bases at J, leaving 6 bases unmatched. The CDR3 contains 15 residues. CDR3 in amino acids: CASSLLRGSNNEQFF. CDR3 in DNA: TGTGCCAGCAGCTTACTACGCGGGAGCAACAATGAGCAGTTCTTC.

By share, this clonotype counts as medium-sized (0.01 to 0.1%). V usage is TRBV7-2 and J usage is TRBJ1-5; no firm D call. CDR3 length: 17 residues. Germline V gene data show CDR1 as SGHTA and CDR2 as FQGNSA. Deletions cut 5 bases from V and 0 bases from J, with 17 bases between. CDR3 sequence: CASSPSPQKYSNQPQHF. In DNA, the CDR3 is TGTGCCAGCAGCCCCAGCCCCCAGAAATATAGCAATCAGCCCCAGCATTTT.

In this sample, this clonotype is medium-sized. The V call is TRBV5-1, the J call TRBJ2-2; D is tentatively TRBD1 or TRBD2 (5 bases each). V was trimmed by 2 bases and J by 6 bases, leaving 11 bases between them. Germline CDR1 SGHRS, CDR2 YFSETQ. The CDR3 runs 14 residues. The CDR3 coding sequence is TGCGCCAGCAGCTTTACGGGGCTCCCCGGGGAGCTGTTTTTT. As protein: CASSFTGLPGELFF.

By frequency in the sample, this clonotype is medium-sized. This chain connects TRBV19 to TRBJ2-7; the D is unclear. The germline gives CDR1 LNHDA, CDR2 SQIVND (reference sequence). V was clipped by 3 bases and J by 1 base, with 7 bases between them. This CDR3 region has 13 residues. The DNA for the CDR3 is TGTGCCAGTAGTATCGCCAGATCCTACGAGCAGTACTTC. The encoded protein is CASSIARSYEQYF.

The V and J genes are TRBV9 and TRBJ2-2, with D perhaps TRBD1 or TRBD2 (6 bases each). Germline CDR1 and CDR2: SGDLS and YYNGEE. Trimming shortened V by 0 bases and J by 5 bases, and 11 bases separated the two germline ends. The length of the CDR3 is 15 residues. CDR3 DNA sequence: TGTGCCAGCAGCGTAGGGGGGGCGCAAACCGGGGAGCTGTTTTTT. Translating gives CASSVGGAQTGELFF.

This clonotype was recorded at least ten times. J is TRBJ1-4 and V is TRBV2; no clear D. The CDR3 covers 12 residues. With 5 bases removed from V and 7 bases from J, the gap between germline ends came to 8 bases. Germline loops: CDR1 SNHLY, CDR2 FYNNEI. The CDR3 region has the DNA TGTGCCAGCAGTCTGATCCCTGAAAAACTGTTTTTT. This translates into CASSLIPEKLFF.

In this sample, this clonotype turned up a few times. The CDR3 sequence is CASSFRSSYEQYF. The CDR3 coding sequence is TGTGCCAGCAGTTTTCGGAGCTCCTACGAGCAGTACTTC. The genes are TRBV7-2 and TRBJ2-7; no clear D gene. Germline CDR1 is SGHTA and CDR2 is FQGNSA. Between the trimmed V and J ends, which lost 6 bases and 0 bases, there was a span of 9 bases. CDR3 size: 13 residues.